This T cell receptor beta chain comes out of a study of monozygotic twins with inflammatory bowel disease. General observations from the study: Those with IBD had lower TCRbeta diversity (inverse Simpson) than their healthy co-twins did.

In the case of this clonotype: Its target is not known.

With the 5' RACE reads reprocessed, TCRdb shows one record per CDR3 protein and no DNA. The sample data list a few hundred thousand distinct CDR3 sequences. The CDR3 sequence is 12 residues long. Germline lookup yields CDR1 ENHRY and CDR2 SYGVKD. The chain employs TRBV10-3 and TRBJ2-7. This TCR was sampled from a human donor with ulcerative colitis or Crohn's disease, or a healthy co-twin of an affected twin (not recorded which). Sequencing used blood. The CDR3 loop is CAISGSSYEQYF.